The clone carrying this T cell receptor (beta chain) was seen repeatedly, ten times or more. Its specificity is not known. The CDR3 has 16 residues. The ends lost 0 bases at V and 8 bases at J; junction bases unmatched: 7. CDR1 SGHAT and CDR2 FQNNGV come from the germline V gene. The source of the sample is a study of CD8+CD57+ T cells in acquired aplastic anemia. Turning to the study itself: Average CD4+ read depth in healthy donors was around 9.9 million reads.

The study's findings and limits: Patients and healthy controls showed no significant CD8+ Simpson's diversity difference. Found in both controls and patients were twenty-nine CD8+ CDR3 sequences.

The TCR beta profiling, which covered VDJ combination and CDR3 sequence, was carried out using genomic DNA as the template. Via MiXCR, TCRdb re-called the reads, giving one row per CDR3 protein. The table includes around 68,000 distinct CDR3 sequences, roughly half detected once. The TCR was taken from a human donor in good health, serving as a control. V gene TRBV11-2 combines with J gene TRBJ2-1; 10 nucleotides agree with TRBD1. Sequenced input: sorted CD4+, CD8+, or CD8+CD57+ T cells (not recorded which) from PBMCs. The CDR3 DNA reads TGTGCCAGCAGCTTAGAGAGACAGGGGGCTTACGATGAGCAGTTCTTC. This encodes CASSLERQGAYDEQFF.